This T cell receptor beta chain was captured in a study of glioma-infiltrating T cells. The count of this clonotype is one. TCR alpha and beta CDR3 regions were amplified from RNA using iRepertoire nested multiplex PCR. Each CDR3 protein gets one entry after TCRdb re-called the multiplex PCR reads with MiXCR. The profile shows approximately 15,000 distinct CDR3 sequences, over 45% of them singletons. CDR3 length equals 16 residues. Trimming removed 3 bases from V and 1 base from J, with 13 bases in between. Material: glioma tissue, nonneoplastic brain tissue, or PBMCs (not recorded which). The sequence came from a human donor with low-grade glioma or glioblastoma, undergoing nonglioma brain surgery, or in good health (not recorded which). The chain uses TRBV12-3 or TRBV12-4 and TRBJ1-5, with D unresolved. The CDR3 spells CASSLVTLKSNQPQHF. The CDR3 nucleotides are TGTGCCAGCAGTTTGGTGACCCTGAAGAGCAATCAGCCCCAGCATTTT.